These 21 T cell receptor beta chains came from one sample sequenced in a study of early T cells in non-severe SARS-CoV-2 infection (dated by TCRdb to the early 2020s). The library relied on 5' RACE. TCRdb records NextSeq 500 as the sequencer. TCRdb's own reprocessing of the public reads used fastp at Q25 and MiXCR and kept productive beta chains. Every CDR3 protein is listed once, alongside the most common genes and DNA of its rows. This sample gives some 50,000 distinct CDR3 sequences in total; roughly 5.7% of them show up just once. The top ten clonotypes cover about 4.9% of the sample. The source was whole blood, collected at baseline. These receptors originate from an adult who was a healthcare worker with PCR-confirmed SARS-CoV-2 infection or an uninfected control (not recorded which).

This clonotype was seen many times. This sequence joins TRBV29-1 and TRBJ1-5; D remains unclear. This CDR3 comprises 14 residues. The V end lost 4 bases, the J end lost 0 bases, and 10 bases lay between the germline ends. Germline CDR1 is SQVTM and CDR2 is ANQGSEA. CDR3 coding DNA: TGCAGCGTTGTCGATCCATATAGCAATCAGCCCCAGCATTTT. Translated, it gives CSVVDPYSNQPQHF.

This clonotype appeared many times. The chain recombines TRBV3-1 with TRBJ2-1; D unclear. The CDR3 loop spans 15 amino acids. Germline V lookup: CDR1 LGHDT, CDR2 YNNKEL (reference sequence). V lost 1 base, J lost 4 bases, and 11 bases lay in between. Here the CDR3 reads CASSQVASPYNEQFF. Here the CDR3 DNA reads TGTGCCAGCAGCCAAGTCGCCTCCCCTTACAATGAGCAGTTCTTC.

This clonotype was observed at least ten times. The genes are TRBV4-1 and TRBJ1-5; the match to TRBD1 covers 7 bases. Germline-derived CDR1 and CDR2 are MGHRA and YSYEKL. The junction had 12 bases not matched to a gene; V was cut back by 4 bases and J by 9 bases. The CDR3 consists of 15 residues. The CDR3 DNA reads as TGCGCCAGCAGCCTCGAACAGGGGTTGGCGGGGCCCCAGCATTTT. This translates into CASSLEQGLAGPQHF.

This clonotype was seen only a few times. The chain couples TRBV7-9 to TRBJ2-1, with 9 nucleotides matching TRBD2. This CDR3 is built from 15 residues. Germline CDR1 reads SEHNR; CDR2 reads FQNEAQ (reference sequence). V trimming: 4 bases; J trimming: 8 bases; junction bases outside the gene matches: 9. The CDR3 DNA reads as TGTGCCAGCAGCTCTTCAGCGGGAGGTTGGTATGAGCAGTTCTTC. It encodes CASSSSAGGWYEQFF.

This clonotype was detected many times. CDR3: CASSLIGTGGYTQYF. The DNA of the CDR3 is TGTGCCAGCAGCTTAATCGGGACTGGCGGGTATACGCAGTATTTT. V gene TRBV7-3 combines with J gene TRBJ2-3; D may be TRBD2 (6 bases). The CDR3 runs to 15 residues. Trimming shortened V by 1 base and J by 7 bases, and 15 bases separated the two germline ends. CDR1 SGHTA and CDR2 FQGTGA come from the germline V gene.

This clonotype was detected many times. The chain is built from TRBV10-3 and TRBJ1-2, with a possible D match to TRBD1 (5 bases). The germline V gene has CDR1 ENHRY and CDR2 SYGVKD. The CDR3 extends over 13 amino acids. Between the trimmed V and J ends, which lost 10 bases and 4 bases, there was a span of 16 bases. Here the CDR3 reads CATRESGPYGYTF. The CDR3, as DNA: TGTGCCACCAGAGAATCAGGGCCCTATGGCTACACCTTC.

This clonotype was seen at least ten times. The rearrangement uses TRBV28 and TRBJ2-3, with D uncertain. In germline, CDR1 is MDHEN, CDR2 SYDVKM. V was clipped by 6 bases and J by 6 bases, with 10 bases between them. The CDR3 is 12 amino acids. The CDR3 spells CASRVAQDTQYF. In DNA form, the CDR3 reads TGTGCCAGCAGGGTAGCTCAGGATACGCAGTATTTT.

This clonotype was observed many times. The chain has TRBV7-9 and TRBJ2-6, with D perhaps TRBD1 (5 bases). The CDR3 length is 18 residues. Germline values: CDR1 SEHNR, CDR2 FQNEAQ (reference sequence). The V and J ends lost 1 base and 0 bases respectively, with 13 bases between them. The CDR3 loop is CASSLDRTTSSGANVLTF. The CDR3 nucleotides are TGTGCCAGCAGCTTAGACAGGACCACGAGCTCTGGGGCCAACGTCCTGACTTTC.

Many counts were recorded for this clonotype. In DNA, the CDR3 is TGTGCCTGGACTAGCGGGAGAAATGAGCAGTTCTTC. It codes for CAWTSGRNEQFF. The chain carries TRBV30 and TRBJ2-1; 10 bases line up with TRBD2. This CDR3 region has 12 residues. Germline CDR1 is GTSNPN and CDR2 is SVGIG (reference sequence). Trimming removed 4 bases from V and 7 bases from J; junction bases left unmatched: 1.

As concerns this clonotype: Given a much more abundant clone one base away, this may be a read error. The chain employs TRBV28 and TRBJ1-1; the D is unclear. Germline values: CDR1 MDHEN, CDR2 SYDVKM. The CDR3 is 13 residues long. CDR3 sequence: CASQVPTRNEALF. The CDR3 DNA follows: TGTGCCAGCCAGGTCCCTACCCGTAATGAAGCTCTCTTT.

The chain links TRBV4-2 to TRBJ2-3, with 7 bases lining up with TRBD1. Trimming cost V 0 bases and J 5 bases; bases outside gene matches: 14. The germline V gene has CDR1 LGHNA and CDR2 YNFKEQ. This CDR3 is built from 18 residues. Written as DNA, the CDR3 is TGTGCCAGCAGCCAAGATGGGGGCCAGCGGAACAGGGGAGATACGCAGTATTTT. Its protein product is CASSQDGGQRNRGDTQYF.

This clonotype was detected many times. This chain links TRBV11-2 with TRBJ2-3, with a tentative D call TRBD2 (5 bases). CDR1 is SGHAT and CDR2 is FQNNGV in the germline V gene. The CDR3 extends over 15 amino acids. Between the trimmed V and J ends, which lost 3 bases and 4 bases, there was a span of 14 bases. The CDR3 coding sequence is TGTGCCAGCAGCTTGAACGGACTTATCTCAGATACGCAGTATTTT. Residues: CASSLNGLISDTQYF. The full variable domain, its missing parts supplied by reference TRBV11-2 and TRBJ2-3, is EAGVAQSPRYKIIEKRQSVAFWCNPISGHATLYWYQQILGQGPKLLIQFQNNGVVDDSQLPKDRFSAERLKGVDSTLKIQPAKLEDSAVYLCASSLNGLISDTQYFGPGTRLTVL.

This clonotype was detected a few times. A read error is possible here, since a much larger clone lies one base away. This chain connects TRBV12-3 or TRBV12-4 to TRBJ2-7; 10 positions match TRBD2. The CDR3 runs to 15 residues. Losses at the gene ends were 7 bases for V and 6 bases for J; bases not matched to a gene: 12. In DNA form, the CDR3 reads TGTGCCAGCACTCTCGCCTTAGCGGGAGGTATCGAGCAGTACTTC. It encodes CASTLALAGGIEQYF.

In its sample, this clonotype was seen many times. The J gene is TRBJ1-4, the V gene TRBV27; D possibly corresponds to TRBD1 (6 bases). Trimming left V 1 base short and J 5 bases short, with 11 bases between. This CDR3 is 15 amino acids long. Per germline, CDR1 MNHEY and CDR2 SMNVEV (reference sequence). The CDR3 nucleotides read TGTGCCAGCAGTTTATTTGGGCAGGGGAATGAAAAACTGTTTTTT. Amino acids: CASSLFGQGNEKLFF.

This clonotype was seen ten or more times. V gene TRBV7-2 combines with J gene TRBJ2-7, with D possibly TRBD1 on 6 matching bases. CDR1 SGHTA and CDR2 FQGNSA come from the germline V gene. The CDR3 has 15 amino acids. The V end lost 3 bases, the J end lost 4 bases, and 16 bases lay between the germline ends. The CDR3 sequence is CASSFPTGANYEQYF. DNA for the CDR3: TGTGCCAGCAGCTTCCCGACAGGAGCTAATTACGAGCAGTACTTC.

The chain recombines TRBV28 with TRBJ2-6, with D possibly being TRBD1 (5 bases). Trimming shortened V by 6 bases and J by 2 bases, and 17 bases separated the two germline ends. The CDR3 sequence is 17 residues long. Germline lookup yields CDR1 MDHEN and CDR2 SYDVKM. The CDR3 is CASRPPTGSAGANVLTF. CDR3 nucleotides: TGTGCCAGCAGACCCCCCACAGGCTCAGCTGGGGCCAACGTCCTGACTTTC.

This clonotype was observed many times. As DNA, the CDR3 is TGCAGTGCTAGAGATGCCCAGCGGGTGAACACCGGGGAGCTGTTTTTT. Protein sequence: CSARDAQRVNTGELFF. The chain joins TRBV20-1 to TRBJ2-2; a weak D match, TRBD2 (6 bases). CDR3 length equals 16 residues. V was cut by 0 bases and J by 1 base, with 12 bases left in between. From germline, CDR1 is DFQATT and CDR2 SNEGSKA (reference sequence).

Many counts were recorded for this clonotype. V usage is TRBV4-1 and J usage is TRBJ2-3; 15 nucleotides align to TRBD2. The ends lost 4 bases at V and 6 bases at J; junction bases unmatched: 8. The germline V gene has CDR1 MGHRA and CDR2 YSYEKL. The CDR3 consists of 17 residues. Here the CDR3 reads CASSPTGLAGGYDTQYF. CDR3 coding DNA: TGCGCCAGCAGCCCAACCGGACTAGCGGGAGGGTACGATACGCAGTATTTT.

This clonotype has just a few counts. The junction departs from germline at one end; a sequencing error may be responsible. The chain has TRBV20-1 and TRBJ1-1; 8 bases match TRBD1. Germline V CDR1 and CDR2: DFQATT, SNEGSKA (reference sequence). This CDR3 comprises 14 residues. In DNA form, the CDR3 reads TGCAGTGCTAGAGACCAGGGGGCCCGGACTGAAGCCTTCTTT. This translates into CSARDQGARTEAFF.

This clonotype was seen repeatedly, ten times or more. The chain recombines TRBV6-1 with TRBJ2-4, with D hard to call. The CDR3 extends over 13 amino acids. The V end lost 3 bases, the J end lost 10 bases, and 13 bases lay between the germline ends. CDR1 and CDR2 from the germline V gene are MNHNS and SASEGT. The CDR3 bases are TGTGCCAGCAGTGATCCCTCCGCCAGGATTCAGTACTTC. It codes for CASSDPSARIQYF.

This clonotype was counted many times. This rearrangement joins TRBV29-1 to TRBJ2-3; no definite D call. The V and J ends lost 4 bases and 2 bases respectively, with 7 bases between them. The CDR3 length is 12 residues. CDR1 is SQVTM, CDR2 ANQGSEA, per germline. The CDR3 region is CSVGDITDTQYF. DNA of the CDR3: TGCAGCGTTGGCGACATCACAGATACGCAGTATTTT.